The TCR beta chain under discussion was sequenced for a study of blood T cells in healthy people across ages. Note on this clonotype: Its cognate antigen is unknown.

The germline CDR1 and CDR2 sequences are MNHEY and SVGAGI. The CDR3 length is 13 residues. V was trimmed by 7 bases and J by 5 bases, leaving 14 bases between them. For the second PCR, which ran for roughly 6 to 12 cycles, a sample-barcoded 5' primer and a J-beta primer mix were used. MiXCR, applied by TCRdb to the 5' RACE reads, yields one record per CDR3 protein. The repertoire includes 1,500,000 or so distinct CDR3 sequences, roughly 64% of them detected once, and approximately 7% sits in the top ten. Study-level points and caveats: Among T cells, TCR beta diversity per million cells dropped roughly linearly as age rose.

This clonotype was sampled from a man younger than 30 in good health. The chain is built from TRBV6-5 and TRBJ2-5; D might be TRBD1 (6 bases). Sequenced sample: blood. CDR3: CASTEQGRETQYF. For the CDR3, the DNA is TGTGCCAGCACTGAACAGGGAAGGGAGACCCAGTACTTC.